This T cell receptor beta chain was sequenced for a study of shared clonotypes between healthy human individuals. The CDR3 runs to 14 residues. Germline CDR1 reads SNHLY; CDR2 reads FYNNEI. Trimming cost V 8 bases and J 7 bases; bases outside gene matches: 10. The method was immunoSEQ multiplex PCR; TCRdb's version includes in-frame clones alone and lacks a portion of them. The sample shows 1.6 million or so clones, less than 99% of them seen only once. This TCR derives from a man under 40 in good health. Sequencing input: naive CD4+ T cells sorted from blood. Subset denoted: CD45RA+ positively selected. V usage is TRBV2 and J usage is TRBJ2-1; 8 nucleotides match TRBD1. The CDR3 loop is CASEERQGFNEQFF. Here the CDR3 DNA reads TGTGCCAGCGAGGAGAGACAGGGGTTTAATGAGCAGTTCTTC.